These T cell receptor beta chains were read from a single sample in a study of cytomegalovirus exposure and HLA in healthy donors. TCRdb's copy holds only in-frame clones and misses some; the assay was immunoSEQ multiplex PCR. Counted here are some 110,000 clones, more than 85% occurring once; the ten biggest clones make up 4% to 4.5%. Sequencing was done on a sample of PBMCs. The receptors here all came from a young woman in good health and CMV-seropositive. Each CDR3 is given with its conserved first and last residue. A D gene is named only where the DNA matches it firmly. Clone size appears in some rows only: once, few, many, or a class for an expanded clone.

>-|few|TRBV6-5|TRBJ2-1|13
TGTGCCAGCAGTTTTACCGGGACACGGGTGCAGTTCTTC
CASSFTGTRVQFF
>TRBD1|-|TRBV28|TRBJ1-6|15
TGTGCCACCATCCTTGTGGGACAGGGTAATTCACCCCTCCACTTT
CATILVGQGNSPLHF
>TRBD1|-|TRBV5-8|TRBJ1-2|13
TGTGCCAGCAGCTCGGGACAGAACTATGGCTACACCTTC
CASSSGQNYGYTF
>TRBD2|-|TRBV7-2|TRBJ2-2|15
TGTGCCAGCAGCCTAAGGACTAGCGGCACCGGGGAGCTGTTTTTT
CASSLRTSGTGELFF
>TRBD2|-|TRBV5-6|TRBJ2-3|16
TGTGCCAGCAGCTTGGCCCGGGGGGTCCGCCTCCTCACGCAGTATTTT
CASSLARGVRLLTQYF
>TRBD1|-|TRBV27|TRBJ2-1|13
TGTGCCAGCAGTCCAGGGACAGTTCTTGAGCAGTTCTTC
CASSPGTVLEQFF
>-|-|TRBV28|TRBJ2-5|12
TGTGCCAGCAGTTCCGTTCAAGAGACCCAGTACTTC
CASSSVQETQYF
>TRBD2|-|TRBV11-3|TRBJ2-1|14
TGTGCCAGCAGACCCAGCGGGGGGGCCGTGGAGCAGTTCTTC
CASRPSGGAVEQFF
>-|-|TRBV28|TRBJ1-6|14
TGTGCCAGCAGTTTTTTAAATCGGAATTCACCCCTCCACTTT
CASSFLNRNSPLHF
>-|-|TRBV29-1|TRBJ1-1|11
TGCAGCGTTGACAGGAACACTGAAGCTTTCTTT
CSVDRNTEAFF
>TRBD2|-|TRBV9|TRBJ2-7|13
TGTGCCAGCAGGGGAGCGGGAGACAGGGAGCAGTACTTC
CASRGAGDREQYF
>TRBD2|-|TRBV19|TRBJ2-1|14
TGTGCCAGTAGTATTAGCGGGAGGGCCGGGGGGCAGTTCTTC
CASSISGRAGGQFF
>TRBD1|few|TRBV14|TRBJ2-7|14
TGTGCCAGCAGCCGGGGGACAGAATCCTACGAGCAGTACTTC
CASSRGTESYEQYF
>TRBD1|-|TRBV6-5|TRBJ2-7|14
TGTGCCAGCCGAACCGGGACAGGGGTATACGAGCAGTACTTC
CASRTGTGVYEQYF
>-|-|TRBV27|TRBJ2-5|12
TGTGCCAGCGGTCTCTCACGGGAGACCCAGTACTTC
CASGLSRETQYF
>TRBD2|-|TRBV7-2|TRBJ2-2|14
TGTGCCAGCAGCTTAGCGGGGGGGTCCGGGGAGCTGTTTTTT
CASSLAGGSGELFF
>TRBD2|-|TRBV19|TRBJ2-1|16
TGTGCCAGTAGCGAACTTCCCGGGACTACACGCAATGAGCAGTTCTTC
CASSELPGTTRNEQFF
>-|-|TRBV19|TRBJ2-7|15
TGTGCCAGTAGTATATCAGGGTTGAGCTCCTACGAGCAGTACTTC
CASSISGLSSYEQYF
>TRBD2|-|TRBV4-2|TRBJ2-7|16
TGTGCCAGCAGCCAAGGCAGGACTAGCGGGAGCTACGAGCAGTACTTC
CASSQGRTSGSYEQYF
>-|-|TRBV5-8|TRBJ2-3|15
TGTGCCAGCAGCTTGAGCGGATTCGGTTCAGATACGCAGTATTTT
CASSLSGFGSDTQYF
>-|-|TRBV19|TRBJ1-1|15
TGTGCCAGTAGTACCCGCTCGCGGGGCGGCACTGAAGCTTTCTTT
CASSTRSRGGTEAFF
>TRBD2|-|TRBV13|TRBJ2-7|15
TGTGCCAGCAGCCTCTCGGACGGGGGGGGCAACGAGCAGTACTTC
CASSLSDGGGNEQYF
>-|-|TRBV5-1|TRBJ2-5|13
TGCGCCAGCAAGGCGGTGTACCAAGAGACCCAGTACTTC
CASKAVYQETQYF
>-|-|TRBV11-3|TRBJ2-3|14
TGTGCCAGCAGCTCGCGTCTTAGCACAGATACGCAGTATTTT
CASSSRLSTDTQYF
>-|many|TRBV6-6|TRBJ1-6|15
TGTGCCAGCAGTTACTCGAGCGGGTCATATTCACCCCTCCACTTT
CASSYSSGSYSPLHF
>TRBD1|-|TRBV5-8|TRBJ2-7|16
TGTGCCAGCAGCTTCTCTACGGGACAGGGGGGCTACGAGCAGTACTTC
CASSFSTGQGGYEQYF
>-|-|TRBV12-2|TRBJ2-1|16
TGTGCAAGTCGCTCCAAATGGCGCGGGAGGGCAAATGAGCAGTTCTTC
CASRSKWRGRANEQFF
>-|-|TRBV19|TRBJ2-7|12
TGTGCCAGTAGTACCCCCCAATACGAGCAGTACTTC
CASSTPQYEQYF
>TRBD1|-|TRBV7-8|TRBJ2-1|15
TGTGCCAGCAGCTCCGACAGGGTCACCTACAATGAGCAGTTCTTC
CASSSDRVTYNEQFF
>-|-|TRBV28|TRBJ1-5|14
TGTGCCAGCAGTCCTGACAGTAGCAATCAGCCCCAGCATTTT
CASSPDSSNQPQHF
>-|-|TRBV6-5|TRBJ2-3|14
TGTGCCAGCAACCCACGACAGAGCACAGATACGCAGTATTTT
CASNPRQSTDTQYF
>TRBD2|-|TRBV15|TRBJ2-1|17
TGTGCCACCAGAGAGGCCCTTATAGCGGGGGCTAACAATGAGCAGTTCTTC
CATREALIAGANNEQFF
>-|-|TRBV21-1|TRBJ2-7|13
TGTGCCGGGCTCATTCAGGACTCCTACGAGCAGTACTTC
CAGLIQDSYEQYF
>-|-|TRBV19|TRBJ2-3|12
TGTGCCAGTAGTCGGTCGGGGGTTACGCAGTATTTT
CASSRSGVTQYF
>-|-|TRBV6-1|TRBJ1-4|15
TGTGCCAGCAGTCAGGACGGGACAACTAATGAAAAACTGTTTTTT
CASSQDGTTNEKLFF
>TRBD1|-|TRBV18|TRBJ2-7|16
TGTGCCAGCTCACCACTGGACAGGGGAGGGGCTTACGAGCAGTACTTC
CASSPLDRGGAYEQYF
>TRBD1|-|TRBV5-1|TRBJ1-1|14
TGCGCCAGCAGCTCATCAGGGGGCCTAACTGAAGCTTTCTTT
CASSSSGGLTEAFF
>TRBD2|once|TRBV4-2|TRBJ2-4|17
TGTGCCAGCAGCCCCCAAGGAACGAGCGGGGGGAAAAACATTCAGTACTTC
CASSPQGTSGGKNIQYF
>-|-|TRBV7-6|TRBJ1-1|13
TGTGCCAGCAGCTTAGAAGCGATCACTGAAGCTTTCTTT
CASSLEAITEAFF
>-|-|TRBV6-5|TRBJ1-5|14
TGTGCCAGCAGGGAATCAGGGGGCAATCAGCCCCAGCATTTT
CASRESGGNQPQHF
>TRBD1|-|TRBV19|TRBJ1-2|13
TGTGCCAGTTCGAGAGAGGGGGCGGCCGGCTACACCTTC
CASSREGAAGYTF
>-|-|TRBV14|TRBJ2-1|14
TGTGCCAGCAGCCCGTCGAGGGGGTTCAATGAGCAGTTCTTC
CASSPSRGFNEQFF
>-|-|TRBV28|TRBJ2-1|12
TGTGCCAGCAGTTTACTCGGGGATGAGCAGTTCTTC
CASSLLGDEQFF
>-|-|TRBV7-9|TRBJ1-2|13
TGTGCCAGCAGCTTCGGGTCTGACTATGGCTACACCTTC
CASSFGSDYGYTF
>-|-|TRBV5-4|TRBJ2-7|14
TGTGCCAGCAGCCCCCTGGGGAGCTCCTACGAGCAGTACTTC
CASSPLGSSYEQYF
>-|-|TRBV6-5|TRBJ1-2|12
TGTGCCAGCGGGGAGCGTATTTATGGCTACACCTTC
CASGERIYGYTF
>-|-|TRBV5-4|TRBJ2-7|14
TGTGCCAGCAGCACAGGGCTATTGGTCTACGAGCAGTACTTC
CASSTGLLVYEQYF
>-|-|TRBV5-4|TRBJ1-5|17
TGTGCCAGCAGCCTGGACGGGGGGGCGGGCAACAATCAGCCCCAGCATTTT
CASSLDGGAGNNQPQHF
>-|few|TRBV6-6|TRBJ1-2|16
TGTGCCAGCAGAAAAAACCTAGCAGGGGTCGTCTATGGCTACACCTTC
CASRKNLAGVVYGYTF
>-|-|TRBV28|TRBJ1-1|14
TGTGCCAGCAGTTTAGGCGGGGCTACCACTGAAGCTTTCTTT
CASSLGGATTEAFF
>TRBD1|-|TRBV10-1|TRBJ1-1|16
TGCGCCAGCAGCCCCCTCCCCGGGACAGCGAACACTGAAGCTTTCTTT
CASSPLPGTANTEAFF
>-|-|TRBV7-9|TRBJ1-4|13
TGTGCCAGCAGCTTAATTCAGGGTGAAAAACTGTTTTTT
CASSLIQGEKLFF
>-|-|TRBV7-8|TRBJ2-7|16
TGTGCCAGCAGCTTAGGTGGGGCCGCCTTCTCCTACGAGCAGTACTTC
CASSLGGAAFSYEQYF
>-|once|TRBV7-9|TRBJ1-5|15
TGTGCCAGCTCCAAAAGTGGAGCCTTGAATCAGCCCCAGCATTTT
CASSKSGALNQPQHF
>-|few|TRBV7-3|TRBJ1-6|15
TGTGCCAGCAGCGTTAGGGAAGGGGCGCGATCACCCCTCCACTTT
CASSVREGARSPLHF